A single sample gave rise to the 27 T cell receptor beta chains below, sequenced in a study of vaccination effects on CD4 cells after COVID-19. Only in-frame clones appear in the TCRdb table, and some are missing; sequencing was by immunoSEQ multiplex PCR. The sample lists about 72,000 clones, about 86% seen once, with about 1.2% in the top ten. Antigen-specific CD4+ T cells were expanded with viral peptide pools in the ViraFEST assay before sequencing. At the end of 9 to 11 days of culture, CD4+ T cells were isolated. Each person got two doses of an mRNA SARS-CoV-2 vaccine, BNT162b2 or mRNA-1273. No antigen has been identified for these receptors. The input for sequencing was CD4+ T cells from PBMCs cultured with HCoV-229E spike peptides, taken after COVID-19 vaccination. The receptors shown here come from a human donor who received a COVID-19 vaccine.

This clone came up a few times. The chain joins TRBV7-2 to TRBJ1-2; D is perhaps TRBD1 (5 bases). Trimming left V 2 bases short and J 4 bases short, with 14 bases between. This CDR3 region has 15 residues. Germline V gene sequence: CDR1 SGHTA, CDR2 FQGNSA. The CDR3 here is CASSLPPGPRYGYTF. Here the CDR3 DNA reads TGTGCCAGCAGCTTACCACCGGGACCGCGCTATGGCTACACCTTC.

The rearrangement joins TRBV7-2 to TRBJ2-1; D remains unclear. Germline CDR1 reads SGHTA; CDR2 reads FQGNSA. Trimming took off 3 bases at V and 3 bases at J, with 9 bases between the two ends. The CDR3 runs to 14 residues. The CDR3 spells CASSFYGGYNEQFF. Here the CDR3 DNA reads TGTGCCAGCAGCTTTTACGGCGGCTACAATGAGCAGTTCTTC.

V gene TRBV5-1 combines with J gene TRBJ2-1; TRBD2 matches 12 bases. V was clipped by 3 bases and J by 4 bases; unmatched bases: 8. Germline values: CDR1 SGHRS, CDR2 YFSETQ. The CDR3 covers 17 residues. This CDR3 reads CASSYTLTSGGYNEQFF. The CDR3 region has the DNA TGCGCCAGCAGCTACACCCTGACTAGCGGGGGTTACAATGAGCAGTTCTTC.

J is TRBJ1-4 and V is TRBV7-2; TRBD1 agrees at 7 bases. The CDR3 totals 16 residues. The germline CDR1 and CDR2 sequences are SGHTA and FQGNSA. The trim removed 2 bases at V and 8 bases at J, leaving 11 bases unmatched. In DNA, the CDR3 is TGTGCCAGCAGCTTAAGCCCCGCAGGGGGTGGAGAAAAACTGTTTTTT. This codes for CASSLSPAGGGEKLFF.

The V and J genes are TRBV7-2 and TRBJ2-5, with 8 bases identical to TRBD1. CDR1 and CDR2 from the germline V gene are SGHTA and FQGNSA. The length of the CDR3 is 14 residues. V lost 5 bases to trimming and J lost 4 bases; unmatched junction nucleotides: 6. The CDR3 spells CASSADRGRETQYF. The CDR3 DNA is TGTGCCAGCAGCGCCGACAGGGGTCGAGAGACCCAGTACTTC. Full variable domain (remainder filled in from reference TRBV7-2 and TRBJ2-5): GAGVSQSPSNKVTEKGKDVELRCDPISGHTALYWYRQSLGQGLEFLIYFQGNSAPDKSGLPSDRFSAERTGGSVSTLTIQRTQQEDSAVYLCASSADRGRETQYFGPGTRLLVL.

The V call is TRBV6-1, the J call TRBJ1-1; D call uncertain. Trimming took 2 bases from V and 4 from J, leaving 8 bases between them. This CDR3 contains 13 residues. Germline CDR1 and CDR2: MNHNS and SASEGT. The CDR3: CASSEPEVTEAFF. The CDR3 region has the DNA TGTGCCAGCAGTGAACCGGAGGTCACTGAAGCTTTCTTT.

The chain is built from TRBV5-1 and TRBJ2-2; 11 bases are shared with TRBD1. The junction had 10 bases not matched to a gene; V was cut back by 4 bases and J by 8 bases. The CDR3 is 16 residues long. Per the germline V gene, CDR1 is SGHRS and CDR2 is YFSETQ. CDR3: CASSQSGQGVSGELFF. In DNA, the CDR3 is TGCGCCAGCAGCCAATCGGGACAGGGGGTTTCGGGGGAGCTGTTTTTT.

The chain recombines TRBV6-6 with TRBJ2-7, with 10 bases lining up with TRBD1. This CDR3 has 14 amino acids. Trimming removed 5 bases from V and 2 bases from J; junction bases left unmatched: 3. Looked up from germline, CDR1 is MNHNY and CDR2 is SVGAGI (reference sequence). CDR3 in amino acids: CASSPGQGAYEQYV. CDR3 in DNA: TGTGCCAGCAGTCCCGGACAGGGGGCCTACGAGCAGTACGTC.

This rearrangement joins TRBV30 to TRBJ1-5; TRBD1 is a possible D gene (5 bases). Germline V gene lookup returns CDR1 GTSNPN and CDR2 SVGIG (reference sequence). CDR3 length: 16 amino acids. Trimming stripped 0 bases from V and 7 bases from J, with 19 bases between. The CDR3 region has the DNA TGTGCCTGGAGTGTACGTTCGTCGCAGGGAGGGCAGCCCCAGCATTTT. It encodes CAWSVRSSQGGQPQHF.

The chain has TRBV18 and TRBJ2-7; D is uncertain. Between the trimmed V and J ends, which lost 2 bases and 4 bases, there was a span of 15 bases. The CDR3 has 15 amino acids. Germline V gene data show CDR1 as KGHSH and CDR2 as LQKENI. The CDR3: CASSPGFSKMYEQYV. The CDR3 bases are TGTGCCAGCTCACCAGGCTTCTCAAAGATGTACGAGCAGTACGTC.

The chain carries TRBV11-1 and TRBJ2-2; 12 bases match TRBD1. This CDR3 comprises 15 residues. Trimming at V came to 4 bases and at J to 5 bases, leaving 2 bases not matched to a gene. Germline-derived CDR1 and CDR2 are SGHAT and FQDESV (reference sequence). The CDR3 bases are TGTGCCAGCAGCTGGGGACAGGGGGCGACCGGGGAGCTGTTTTTT. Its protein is CASSWGQGATGELFF.

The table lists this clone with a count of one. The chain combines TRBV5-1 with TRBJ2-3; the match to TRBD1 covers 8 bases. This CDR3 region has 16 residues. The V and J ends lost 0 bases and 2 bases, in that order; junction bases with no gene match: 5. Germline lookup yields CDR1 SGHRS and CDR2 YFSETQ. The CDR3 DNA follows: TGCGCCAGCAGCTTGGTGGGACAGGCGATCACAGATACGCAGTATTTT. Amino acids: CASSLVGQAITDTQYF.

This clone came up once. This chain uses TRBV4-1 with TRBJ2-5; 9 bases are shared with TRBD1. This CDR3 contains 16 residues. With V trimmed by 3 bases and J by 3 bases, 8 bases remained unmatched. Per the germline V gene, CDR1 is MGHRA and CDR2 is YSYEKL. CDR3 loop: CASSQDLGTGKETQYF. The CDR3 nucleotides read TGCGCCAGCAGCCAGGACCTTGGGACAGGGAAAGAGACCCAGTACTTC.

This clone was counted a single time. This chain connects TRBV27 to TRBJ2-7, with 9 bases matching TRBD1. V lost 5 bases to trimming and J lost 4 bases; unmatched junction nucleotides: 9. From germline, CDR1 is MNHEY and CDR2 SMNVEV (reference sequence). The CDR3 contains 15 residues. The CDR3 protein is CASSLTGTGMYEQYV. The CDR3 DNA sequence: TGTGCCAGCAGTCTCACCGGGACAGGGATGTACGAGCAGTACGTC.

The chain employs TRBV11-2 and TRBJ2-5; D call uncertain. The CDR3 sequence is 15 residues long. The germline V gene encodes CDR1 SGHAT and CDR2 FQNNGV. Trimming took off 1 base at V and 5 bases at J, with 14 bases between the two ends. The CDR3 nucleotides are TGTGCCAGCAGCTTAGTTCCGAGCATCCCGGAGACCCAGTACTTC. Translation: CASSLVPSIPETQYF.

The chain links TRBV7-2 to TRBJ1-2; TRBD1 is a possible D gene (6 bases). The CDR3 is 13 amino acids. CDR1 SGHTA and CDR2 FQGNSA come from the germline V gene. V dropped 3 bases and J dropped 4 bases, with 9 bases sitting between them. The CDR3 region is CASSLRDIYGYTF. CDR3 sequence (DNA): TGTGCCAGCAGCTTGAGGGACATCTATGGCTACACCTTC. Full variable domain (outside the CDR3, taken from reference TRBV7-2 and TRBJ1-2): GAGVSQSPSNKVTEKGKDVELRCDPISGHTALYWYRQSLGQGLEFLIYFQGNSAPDKSGLPSDRFSAERTGGSVSTLTIQRTQQEDSAVYLCASSLRDIYGYTFGSGTRLTVV.

The CDR3 bases are TGTGCCAGCAGCAAAGTCTGCATCGGCTCCTACGAGCAGTACGTC. Protein: CASSKVCIGSYEQYV. V and J are TRBV21-1 and TRBJ2-7; the D call TRBD2 from the table was never checked on the DNA. TRBV21-1 is assigned pseudogene status. The CDR3 is 15 amino acids.

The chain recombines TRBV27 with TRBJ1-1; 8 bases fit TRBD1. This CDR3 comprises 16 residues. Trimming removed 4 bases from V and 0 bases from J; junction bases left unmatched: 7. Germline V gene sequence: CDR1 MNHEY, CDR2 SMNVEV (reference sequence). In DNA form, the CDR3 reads TGTGCCAGCAGTTCGAGACAGGGGTCCATGAACACTGAAGCTTTCTTT. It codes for CASSSRQGSMNTEAFF.

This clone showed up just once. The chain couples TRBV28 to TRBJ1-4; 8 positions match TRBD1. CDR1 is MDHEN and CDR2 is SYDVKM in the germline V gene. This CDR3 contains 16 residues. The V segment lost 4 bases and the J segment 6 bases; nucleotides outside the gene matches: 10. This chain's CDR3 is CASSSFDRGPHEKLFF. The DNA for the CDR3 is TGTGCCAGCAGTTCATTCGACAGGGGTCCTCATGAAAAACTGTTTTTT.

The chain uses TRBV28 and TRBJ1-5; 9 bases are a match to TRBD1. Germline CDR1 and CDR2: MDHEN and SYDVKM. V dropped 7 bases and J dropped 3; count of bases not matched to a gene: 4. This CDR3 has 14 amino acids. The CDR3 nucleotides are TGTGCCAGCACGACAGGGGGGGACAATCAGCCCCAGCATTTT. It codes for CASTTGGDNQPQHF.

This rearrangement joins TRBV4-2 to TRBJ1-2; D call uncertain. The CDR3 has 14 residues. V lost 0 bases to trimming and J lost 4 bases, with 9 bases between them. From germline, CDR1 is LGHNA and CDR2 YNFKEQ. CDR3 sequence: CASSQDLRAYGYTF. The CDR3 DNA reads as TGTGCCAGCAGCCAAGATCTACGGGCCTATGGCTACACCTTC.

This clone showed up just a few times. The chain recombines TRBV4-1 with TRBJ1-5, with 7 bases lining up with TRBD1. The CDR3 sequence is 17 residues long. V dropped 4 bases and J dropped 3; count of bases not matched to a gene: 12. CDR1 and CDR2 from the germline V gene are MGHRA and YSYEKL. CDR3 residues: CASSRAAGTVDNQPQHF. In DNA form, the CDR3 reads TGCGCCAGCAGCCGCGCTGCCGGGACAGTTGACAATCAGCCCCAGCATTTT.

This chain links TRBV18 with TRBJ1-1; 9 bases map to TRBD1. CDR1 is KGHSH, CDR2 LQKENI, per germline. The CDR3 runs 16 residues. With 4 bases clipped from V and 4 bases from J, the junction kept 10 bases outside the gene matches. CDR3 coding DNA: TGTGCCAGCTCACTCAGGGGGGACAGGGAGGGCACTGAAGCTTTCTTT. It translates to CASSLRGDREGTEAFF.

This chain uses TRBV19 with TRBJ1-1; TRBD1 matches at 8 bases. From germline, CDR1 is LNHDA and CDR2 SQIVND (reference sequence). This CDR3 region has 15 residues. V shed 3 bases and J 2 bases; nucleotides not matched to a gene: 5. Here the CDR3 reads CASSMSDRGNTEAFF. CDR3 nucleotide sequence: TGTGCCAGTAGTATGTCCGACAGGGGTAACACTGAAGCTTTCTTT. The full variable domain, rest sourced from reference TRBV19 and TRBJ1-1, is DGGITQSPKYLFRKEGQNVTLSCEQNLNHDAMYWYRQDPGQGLRLIYYSQIVNDFQKGDIAEGYSVSREKKESFPLTVTSAQKNPTAFYLCASSMSDRGNTEAFFGQGTRLTVV.

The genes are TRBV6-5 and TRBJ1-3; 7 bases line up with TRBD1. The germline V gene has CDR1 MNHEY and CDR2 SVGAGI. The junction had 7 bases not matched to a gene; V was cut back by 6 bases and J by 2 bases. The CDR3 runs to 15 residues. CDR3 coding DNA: TGTGCCAGCAGACGAACAGGGGATCCTGGAAACACCATATATTTT. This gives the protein CASRRTGDPGNTIYF.

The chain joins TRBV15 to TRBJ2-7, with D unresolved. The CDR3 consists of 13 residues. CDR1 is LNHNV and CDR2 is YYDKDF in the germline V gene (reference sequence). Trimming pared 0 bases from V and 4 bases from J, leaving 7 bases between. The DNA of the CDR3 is TGTGCCACCAGCAGAGATCCCAGTTACGAGCAGTACGTC. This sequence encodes CATSRDPSYEQYV.

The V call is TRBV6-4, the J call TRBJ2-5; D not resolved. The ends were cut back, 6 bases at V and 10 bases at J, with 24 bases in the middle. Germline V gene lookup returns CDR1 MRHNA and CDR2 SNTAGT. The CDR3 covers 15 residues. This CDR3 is CASSMTWDADQVQYF. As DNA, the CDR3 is TGTGCCAGCAGCATGACTTGGGATGCGGATCAGGTCCAGTACTTC.